Below are 28 T cell receptor beta chains sequenced from a single sample in a study of CD8+ T cells in alopecia areata. RNA was extracted and reverse transcribed into cDNA as the sequencing template. Only in-frame clones appear in the TCRdb table, and some are missing; sequencing was by immunoSEQ multiplex PCR. The sample holds 90,000 to 100,000 clones, roughly 41% seen once. Sequenced: CD4+ T cells sorted from blood. These receptors all stem from a human donor with alopecia areata.

This clone occurred many times. The chain has TRBV9 and TRBJ2-2; D ambiguous. The CDR3 runs to 15 residues. From germline, CDR1 is SGDLS and CDR2 YYNGEE. V lost 0 bases to trimming and J lost 7 bases, with 13 bases between them. CDR3 region: CASSVDDRWVGELFF. CDR3 in DNA: TGTGCCAGCAGCGTAGATGATAGATGGGTCGGGGAGCTGTTTTTT.

V and J are TRBV5-6 and TRBJ2-5; D possibly matches TRBD1 or TRBD2 (5 bases each). The V end lost 2 bases, the J end lost 2 bases, and 10 bases lay between the germline ends. Germline-derived CDR1 and CDR2 are SGHDT and YYEEEE. The CDR3 covers 14 residues. The CDR3 bases are TGTGCCAGCAGCTTTTATGGGGGTCAAGAGACCCAGTACTTC. Translating it yields CASSFYGGQETQYF.

This sequence joins TRBV25-1 and TRBJ2-1, with D perhaps TRBD1 (5 bases). The CDR3 runs to 14 residues. V was pared by 3 bases and J by 4 bases, with 10 bases between. Germline V gene data show CDR1 as MGHDK and CDR2 as SYGVNS. The CDR3 loop reads CASSDVQGYNEQFF. The CDR3 coding sequence is TGTGCCAGCAGTGATGTCCAGGGTTACAATGAGCAGTTCTTC.

V is TRBV11-2 and J is TRBJ2-1; 12 positions match TRBD2. The CDR3 is made up of 18 amino acids. CDR1 and CDR2 from the germline V gene are SGHAT and FQNNGV. J lost 5 bases, V lost 4 bases, and 12 bases had no gene match. The CDR3 is CASSSSTWTSGVDNEQFF. The CDR3 DNA is TGTGCCAGCAGCTCCTCAACTTGGACTAGCGGGGTAGACAATGAGCAGTTCTTC.

V and J are TRBV18 and TRBJ2-7; 9 positions agree with TRBD2. The CDR3 length is 15 residues. After removal of 3 bases from V and 7 bases from J, the junction contained 10 bases not matched to a gene. Germline assignment: CDR1 KGHSH and CDR2 LQKENI. The CDR3 loop is CASSPPQDLAGEQYF. CDR3 DNA sequence: TGTGCCAGCTCACCTCCTCAAGACCTAGCGGGGGAGCAGTACTTC.

This clone has a handful of counts. The genes are TRBV7-2 and TRBJ2-7; D is unresolved. The ends were cut back, 0 bases at V and 1 base at J, with 7 bases in the middle. Germline V CDR1 and CDR2: SGHTA, FQGNSA. This CDR3 spans 14 amino acids. This CDR3 is CASSLAGKSYEQYF. The CDR3 DNA sequence: TGTGCCAGCAGCTTAGCGGGAAAGTCCTACGAGCAGTACTTC.

The chain carries TRBV30 and TRBJ2-1; 10 bases align to TRBD2. Germline assignment: CDR1 GTSNPN and CDR2 SVGIG (reference sequence). The trim removed 3 bases at V and 8 bases at J, leaving 16 bases unmatched. The CDR3 is made up of 17 amino acids. The CDR3 bases are TGTGCCTGGAGCCGGAAGATAGCGGGGGGCAACGGCGATGAGCAGTTCTTC. This gives the protein CAWSRKIAGGNGDEQFF.

This clone occurred a few times. The chain employs TRBV11-2 and TRBJ2-7, with D uncertain. Germline CDR1 and CDR2: SGHAT and FQNNGV. The CDR3 has 16 residues. Trimming shortened V by 5 bases and J by 0 bases, and 17 bases separated the two germline ends. In DNA, the CDR3 is TGTGCCAGCAGCCGTGGTCTGCCGCAGGACTCCTACGAGCAGTACTTC. Its translation is CASSRGLPQDSYEQYF.

The table lists this clone with a few counts. The V and J genes are TRBV5-1 and TRBJ2-2, with a possible D match to TRBD2 (6 bases). This CDR3 is 14 amino acids long. With 0 bases removed from V and 6 bases from J, the gap between germline ends came to 9 bases. Per germline, CDR1 SGHRS and CDR2 YFSETQ. CDR3 sequence: CASSLAAGSGELFF. CDR3 DNA sequence: TGCGCCAGCAGCTTGGCCGCGGGGTCCGGGGAGCTGTTTTTT.

This clone turned up a few times. V is TRBV7-9 and J is TRBJ1-1; possibly TRBD1 for D (5 bases). The CDR3 is made up of 15 amino acids. Germline V gives CDR1 SEHNR, CDR2 FQNEAQ (reference sequence). Trimming pared 1 base from V and 1 base from J, leaving 10 bases between. The CDR3 sequence: CASSLGSGKNTEAFF. The CDR3 nucleotides read TGTGCCAGCAGCTTAGGGTCAGGGAAGAACACTGAAGCTTTCTTT.

This clone was seen a handful of times. This chain links TRBV7-2 with TRBJ2-4; D gene uncertain. Germline V gene lookup returns CDR1 SGHTA and CDR2 FQGNSA. Trimming took 1 base from V and 0 from J, leaving 10 bases between them. The CDR3 sequence is 16 residues long. The CDR3 here is CASSLEISKAKNIQYF. CDR3 DNA: TGTGCCAGCAGCTTAGAAATCTCGAAAGCCAAAAACATTCAGTACTTC.

The chain combines TRBV30 with TRBJ2-3; D remains ambiguous. CDR3 length: 10 residues. V lost 3 bases, J lost 7 bases, and 5 bases lay in between. CDR1 is GTSNPN and CDR2 is SVGIG in the germline V gene (reference sequence). Written as DNA, the CDR3 is TGTGCCTGGAGGACTTATACGCAGTATTTT. Translating gives CAWRTYTQYF. The complete variable domain, with remaining parts taken from reference TRBV30 and TRBJ2-3, reads SQTIHQWPATLVQPVGSPLSLECTVEGTSNPNLYWYRQAAGRGLQLLFYSVGIGQISSEVPQNLSASRPQDRQFILSSKKLLLSDSGFYLCAWRTYTQYFGPGTRLTVL.

V gene TRBV30 combines with J gene TRBJ1-6, with no clear D. The CDR3 has 11 amino acids. The germline gives CDR1 GTSNPN, CDR2 SVGIG (reference sequence). The V end lost 3 bases, the J end lost 12 bases, and 9 bases lay between the germline ends. This CDR3 is CAWSHGEPLHF. DNA of the CDR3: TGTGCCTGGAGCCATGGGGAACCCCTCCACTTT. The complete variable domain, with remaining parts taken from reference TRBV30 and TRBJ1-6, reads SQTIHQWPATLVQPVGSPLSLECTVEGTSNPNLYWYRQAAGRGLQLLFYSVGIGQISSEVPQNLSASRPQDRQFILSSKKLLLSDSGFYLCAWSHGEPLHFGNGTRLTVT.

This chain links TRBV29-1 with TRBJ2-7; 15 bases are a match to TRBD2. Losses at the gene ends were 6 bases for V and 6 bases for J; bases not matched to a gene: 6. CDR1 SQVTM and CDR2 ANQGSEA come from the germline V gene. This CDR3 comprises 14 residues. The CDR3 spells CSVRTSGRAGEQYF. The CDR3, as DNA: TGCAGCGTCAGGACTAGCGGGAGGGCGGGCGAGCAGTACTTC.

This clone was seen more than once but under ten times. This chain connects TRBV29-1 to TRBJ2-2, with a weak D call TRBD2 (5 bases). This CDR3 region has 14 residues. Germline assignment: CDR1 SQVTM and CDR2 ANQGSEA. The V end lost 4 bases, the J end lost 1 base, and 10 bases lay between the germline ends. For the CDR3, the DNA is TGCAGCGTTGCGGGGAGAAGGAACACCGGGGAGCTGTTTTTT. This gives the protein CSVAGRRNTGELFF.

The chain is built from TRBV5-1 and TRBJ2-7, with D unclear. The V end was cut by 6 bases, the J end by 2 bases, with 12 bases between. Germline V gene data show CDR1 as SGHRS and CDR2 as YFSETQ. The CDR3 contains 13 residues. The CDR3: CASNIGSTYEQYF. CDR3 bases: TGCGCCAGCAATATCGGCAGCACCTACGAGCAGTACTTC. Filled out from reference TRBV5-1 and TRBJ2-7, the complete variable domain reads KAGVTQTPRYLIKTRGQQVTLSCSPISGHRSVSWYQQTPGQGLQFLFEYFSETQRNKGNFPGRFSGRQFSNSRSEMNVSTLELGDSALYLCASNIGSTYEQYFGPGTRLTVT.

J is TRBJ2-6 and V is TRBV6-5; D not certain. V was clipped by 7 bases and J by 0 bases, with 4 bases between them. Looked up from germline, CDR1 is MNHEY and CDR2 is SVGAGI. The length of the CDR3 is 13 residues. The CDR3 nucleotides read TGTGCCAGCAAAGACTCTGGGGCCAACGTCCTGACTTTC. It is translated as CASKDSGANVLTF.

The chain employs TRBV7-2 and TRBJ2-7; D is uncertain. This CDR3 contains 12 residues. Trimming took 1 base from V and 9 from J, leaving 10 bases between them. Germline V lookup: CDR1 SGHTA, CDR2 FQGNSA. CDR3 region: CASSLDSMGQYF. The CDR3 bases are TGTGCCAGCAGCTTAGATTCCATGGGGCAGTACTTC.

This clone was seen at least ten times. This sequence joins TRBV19 and TRBJ2-6; TRBD1 matches at 8 bases. V dropped 7 bases and J dropped 2; count of bases not matched to a gene: 7. Per germline, CDR1 LNHDA and CDR2 SQIVND (reference sequence). CDR3 length: 16 amino acids. DNA of the CDR3: TGTGCCAGTACCCTTCAGGGGGCGGCTGGGGCCAACGTCCTGACTTTC. Translated: CASTLQGAAGANVLTF.

A single count supports this clone. The rearrangement links TRBV6-5 to TRBJ2-7; D is possibly TRBD1 (6 bases). The CDR3 has 15 residues. The V end lost 4 bases, the J end lost 0 bases, and 13 bases lay between the germline ends. Per germline, CDR1 MNHEY and CDR2 SVGAGI. The CDR3 DNA reads TGTGCCAGCAGTTTTAGGGGGTCCTCCTCCTACGAGCAGTACTTC. This codes for CASSFRGSSSYEQYF.

The chain employs TRBV28 and TRBJ2-7; 7 nucleotides line up with TRBD1. Germline V gene lookup returns CDR1 MDHEN and CDR2 SYDVKM. The CDR3 consists of 15 residues. V lost 3 bases, J lost 2 bases, and 7 bases stayed unmatched. CDR3 nucleotide sequence: TGTGCCAGCAGTTTGACAGGGAGTCCCGCCTACGAGCAGTACTTC. Protein: CASSLTGSPAYEQYF.

The gene calls are TRBV5-1 and TRBJ2-1, with TRBD2 matching over 9 bases. This CDR3 has 17 residues. Germline loops: CDR1 SGHRS, CDR2 YFSETQ. V lost 4 bases, J lost 7 bases, and 15 bases stayed unmatched. The CDR3 sequence is CASSGLSSGSRRNEQFF. CDR3 nucleotide sequence: TGCGCCAGCAGCGGACTGAGTAGCGGGAGTAGGCGGAATGAGCAGTTCTTC.

The chain has TRBV19 and TRBJ2-1, with D hard to call. V gave up 3 bases and J gave up 12 bases, with 18 bases separating them. Germline V gene lookup returns CDR1 LNHDA and CDR2 SQIVND (reference sequence). The CDR3 extends over 14 amino acids. CDR3 coding DNA: TGTGCCAGTAGTATCGCCCCAAACCTCCCTTCGCAGTTCTTC. This translates into CASSIAPNLPSQFF. The full variable domain, its missing parts supplied by reference TRBV19 and TRBJ2-1, is DGGITQSPKYLFRKEGQNVTLSCEQNLNHDAMYWYRQDPGQGLRLIYYSQIVNDFQKGDIAEGYSVSREKKESFPLTVTSAQKNPTAFYLCASSIAPNLPSQFFGPGTRLTVL.

This clone was recorded a few times. Here the CDR3 reads CASSEVPGYNEQFF. CDR3 DNA: TGTGCCAGCAGTGAGGTTCCTGGATACAATGAGCAGTTCTTC. This sequence joins TRBV2 and TRBJ2-1; D is undetermined. This CDR3 region has 14 residues. V shed 3 bases and J shed 4 bases, with 10 bases lying between them. Germline CDR1 is SNHLY and CDR2 is FYNNEI.

The chain links TRBV7-2 to TRBJ1-5; D is uncertain. CDR3 size: 12 residues. V lost 2 bases, J lost 4 bases, and 3 bases lay in between. Looked up from germline, CDR1 is SGHTA and CDR2 is FQGNSA. The CDR3 loop reads CASSLTNQPQHF. The CDR3 nucleotides are TGTGCCAGCAGCTTAACTAATCAGCCCCAGCATTTT.

This clone was picked up a small number of times. The chain combines TRBV18 with TRBJ1-1; no clear D gene. V was shortened by 0 bases and J by 2 bases, with 13 bases between the two germline ends. Per germline, CDR1 KGHSH and CDR2 LQKENI. The CDR3 has 16 residues. CDR3 region: CASSPPWPGENTEAFF. CDR3 DNA sequence: TGTGCCAGCTCACCACCGTGGCCGGGCGAAAACACTGAAGCTTTCTTT.

Relative to its sample, this clone is medium-sized (0.01 to 0.1%). The chain joins TRBV7-8 to TRBJ2-7; 12 nucleotides align to TRBD2. The CDR3 has 15 amino acids. The V segment lost 5 bases and the J segment 2 bases; nucleotides outside the gene matches: 4. Germline assignment: CDR1 SGHVS and CDR2 FQNEAQ. In DNA form, the CDR3 reads TGTGCCAGCAGCCGACTAGCGGGGGACCCCTACGAGCAGTACTTC. Encoded protein: CASSRLAGDPYEQYF.

DNA for the CDR3: TGTGCCAGCAGCTTCGGACTGGGAGGCGAGCAGTACTTC. This translates into CASSFGLGGEQYF. V is TRBV7-8 and J is TRBJ2-7; D might be TRBD2 (6 bases). Germline-derived CDR1 and CDR2 are SGHVS and FQNEAQ. The CDR3 has 13 residues. V was shortened by 3 bases and J by 6 bases, with 12 bases between the two germline ends. The whole variable domain, filled in from reference TRBV7-8 and TRBJ2-7, reads GAGVSQSPRYKVAKRGQDVALRCDPISGHVSLFWYQQALGQGPEFLTYFQNEAQLDKSGLPSDRFFAERPEGSVSTLKIQRTQQEDSAVYLCASSFGLGGEQYFGPGTRLTVT.